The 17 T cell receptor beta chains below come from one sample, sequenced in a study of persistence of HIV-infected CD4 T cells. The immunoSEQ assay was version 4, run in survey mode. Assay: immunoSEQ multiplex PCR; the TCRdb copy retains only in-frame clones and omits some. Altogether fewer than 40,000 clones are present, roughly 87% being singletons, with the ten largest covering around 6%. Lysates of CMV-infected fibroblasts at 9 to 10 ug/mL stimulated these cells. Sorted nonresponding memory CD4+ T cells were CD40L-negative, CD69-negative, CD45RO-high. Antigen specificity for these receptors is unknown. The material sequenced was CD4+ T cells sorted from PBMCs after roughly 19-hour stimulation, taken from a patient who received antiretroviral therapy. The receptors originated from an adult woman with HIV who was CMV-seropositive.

Here the CDR3 reads CASNSRGSSAYEQYF. The CDR3 region has the DNA TGTGCCAGCAACTCCCGGGGTTCCTCAGCCTACGAGCAGTACTTC. The V and J genes are TRBV28 and TRBJ2-7; weak D call: TRBD2 (5 bases). V shed 7 bases and J shed 2 bases, with 18 bases lying between them. CDR1 and CDR2 (germline): MDHEN, SYDVKM. The CDR3 consists of 15 residues.

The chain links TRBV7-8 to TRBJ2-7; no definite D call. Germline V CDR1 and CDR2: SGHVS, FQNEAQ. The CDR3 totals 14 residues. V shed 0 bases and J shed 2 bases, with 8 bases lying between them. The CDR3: CASSLAAQAYEQYF. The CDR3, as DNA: TGTGCCAGCAGCTTAGCGGCACAAGCCTACGAGCAGTACTTC. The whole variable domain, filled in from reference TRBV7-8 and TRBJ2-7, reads GAGVSQSPRYKVAKRGQDVALRCDPISGHVSLFWYQQALGQGPEFLTYFQNEAQLDKSGLPSDRFFAERPEGSVSTLKIQRTQQEDSAVYLCASSLAAQAYEQYFGPGTRLTVT.

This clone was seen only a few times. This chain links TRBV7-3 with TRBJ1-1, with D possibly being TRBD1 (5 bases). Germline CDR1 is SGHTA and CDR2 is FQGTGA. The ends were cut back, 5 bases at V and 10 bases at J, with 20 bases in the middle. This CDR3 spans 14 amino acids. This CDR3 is CASSAQPAGQGAFF. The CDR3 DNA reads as TGTGCCAGCAGCGCACAACCAGCGGGGCAGGGAGCTTTCTTT.

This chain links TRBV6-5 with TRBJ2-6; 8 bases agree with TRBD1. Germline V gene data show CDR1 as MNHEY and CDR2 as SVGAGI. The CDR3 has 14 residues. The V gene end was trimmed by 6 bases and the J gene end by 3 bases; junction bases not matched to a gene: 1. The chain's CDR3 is CASRQGGGANVLTF. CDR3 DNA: TGTGCCAGCAGACAGGGGGGTGGGGCCAACGTCCTGACTTTC.

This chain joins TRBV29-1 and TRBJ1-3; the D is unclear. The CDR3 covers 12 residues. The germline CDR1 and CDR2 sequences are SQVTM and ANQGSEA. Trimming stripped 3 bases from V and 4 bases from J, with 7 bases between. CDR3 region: CSVDSPGNTIYF. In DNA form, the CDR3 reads TGCAGCGTTGATTCCCCAGGAAACACCATATATTTT.

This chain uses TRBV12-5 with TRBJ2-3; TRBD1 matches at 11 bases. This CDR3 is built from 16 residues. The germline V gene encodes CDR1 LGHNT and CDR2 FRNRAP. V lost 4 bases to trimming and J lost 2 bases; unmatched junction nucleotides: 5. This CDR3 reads CASGSGTGGFTDTQYF. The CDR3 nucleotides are TGTGCTAGTGGTTCCGGGACAGGGGGTTTCACAGATACGCAGTATTTT.

In DNA form, the CDR3 reads TGCGCCAGCAGCCAAGATCGGGGACAGCTTCTAGAGACCCAGTACTTC. It translates to CASSQDRGQLLETQYF. J is TRBJ2-5 and V is TRBV4-1; TRBD1 matches 7 bases. The junction had 8 bases not matched to a gene; V was cut back by 0 bases and J by 4 bases. CDR1 and CDR2 from the germline V gene are MGHRA and YSYEKL. This CDR3 comprises 16 residues.

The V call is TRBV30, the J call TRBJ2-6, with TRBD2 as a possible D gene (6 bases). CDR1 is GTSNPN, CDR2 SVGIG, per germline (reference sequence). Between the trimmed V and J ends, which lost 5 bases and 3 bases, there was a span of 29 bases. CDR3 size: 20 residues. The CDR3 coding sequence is TGTGCCTGGGGACTGACGGGGTCAGCGGCTCGGAGGGTTGGGGCCAACGTCCTGACTTTC. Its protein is CAWGLTGSAARRVGANVLTF.

The CDR3 loop reads CASSREKADQPQHF. The CDR3 DNA reads as TGTGCCAGTAGTCGCGAAAAGGCCGATCAGCCCCAGCATTTT. This chain connects TRBV19 to TRBJ1-5; D remains ambiguous. V lost 5 bases and J 5 bases, leaving 13 bases between the germline ends. The CDR3 covers 14 residues. From germline, CDR1 is LNHDA and CDR2 SQIVND (reference sequence).

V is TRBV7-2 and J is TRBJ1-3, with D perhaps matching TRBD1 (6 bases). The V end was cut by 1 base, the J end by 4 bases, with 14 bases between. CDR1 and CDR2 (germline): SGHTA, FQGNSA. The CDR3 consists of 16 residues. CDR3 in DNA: TGTGCCAGCAGCTTAGTTGGGGGCGCGAGGGGAAACACCATATATTTT. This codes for CASSLVGGARGNTIYF.

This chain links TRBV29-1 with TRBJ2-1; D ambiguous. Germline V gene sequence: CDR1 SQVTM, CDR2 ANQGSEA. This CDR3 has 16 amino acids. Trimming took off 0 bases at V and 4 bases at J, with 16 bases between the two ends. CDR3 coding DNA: TGCAGCGTTGAAGATAGTTTGGCGGAGACTTACAATGAGCAGTTCTTC. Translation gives CSVEDSLAETYNEQFF.

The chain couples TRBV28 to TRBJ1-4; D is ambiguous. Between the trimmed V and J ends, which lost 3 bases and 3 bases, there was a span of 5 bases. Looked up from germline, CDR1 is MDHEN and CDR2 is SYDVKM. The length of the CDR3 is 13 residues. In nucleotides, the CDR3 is TGTGCCAGCAGTTTTTCGTCTAATGAAAAACTGTTTTTT. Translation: CASSFSSNEKLFF.

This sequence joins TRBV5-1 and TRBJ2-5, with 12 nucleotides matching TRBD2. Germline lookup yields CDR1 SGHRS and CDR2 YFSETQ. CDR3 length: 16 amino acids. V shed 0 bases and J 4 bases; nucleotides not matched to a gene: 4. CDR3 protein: CASSLEASGGAETQYF. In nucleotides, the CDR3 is TGCGCCAGCAGCTTGGAGGCTAGCGGGGGGGCAGAGACCCAGTACTTC.

CDR3 nucleotides: TGTGCCAGCAGCGCCCGCCCACCGGGACAGGGGGCGCTCAATGAGCAGTTCTTC. Translation: CASSARPPGQGALNEQFF. V and J are TRBV3-1 (or the pseudogene TRBV3-2) and TRBJ2-1, with 12 nucleotides matching TRBD1. The CDR3 consists of 18 residues. Losses at the gene ends were 5 bases for V and 6 bases for J; bases not matched to a gene: 14. Germline CDR1 and CDR2: LGHDT and YNNKEL (reference sequence).

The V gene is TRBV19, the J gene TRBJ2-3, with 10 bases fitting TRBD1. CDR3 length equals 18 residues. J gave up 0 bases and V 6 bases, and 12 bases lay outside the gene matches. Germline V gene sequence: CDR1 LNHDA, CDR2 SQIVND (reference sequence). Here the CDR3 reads CASSHGAGQGKSTDTQYF. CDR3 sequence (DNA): TGTGCCAGTAGCCATGGAGCGGGACAGGGGAAAAGCACAGATACGCAGTATTTT.

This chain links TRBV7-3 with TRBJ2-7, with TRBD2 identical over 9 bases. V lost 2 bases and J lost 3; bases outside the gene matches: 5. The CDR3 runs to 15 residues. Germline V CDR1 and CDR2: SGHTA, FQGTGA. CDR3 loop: CASSLDAGGVYEQYF. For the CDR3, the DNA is TGTGCCAGCAGCTTAGACGCGGGAGGGGTCTACGAGCAGTACTTC.

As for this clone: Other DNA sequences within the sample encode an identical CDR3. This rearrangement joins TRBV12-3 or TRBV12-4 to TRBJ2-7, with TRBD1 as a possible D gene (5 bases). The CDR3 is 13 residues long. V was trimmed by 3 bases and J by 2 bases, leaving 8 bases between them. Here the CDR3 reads CASSLGQTYEQYF. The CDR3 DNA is TGTGCCAGCAGTTTGGGGCAGACCTACGAGCAGTACTTC.